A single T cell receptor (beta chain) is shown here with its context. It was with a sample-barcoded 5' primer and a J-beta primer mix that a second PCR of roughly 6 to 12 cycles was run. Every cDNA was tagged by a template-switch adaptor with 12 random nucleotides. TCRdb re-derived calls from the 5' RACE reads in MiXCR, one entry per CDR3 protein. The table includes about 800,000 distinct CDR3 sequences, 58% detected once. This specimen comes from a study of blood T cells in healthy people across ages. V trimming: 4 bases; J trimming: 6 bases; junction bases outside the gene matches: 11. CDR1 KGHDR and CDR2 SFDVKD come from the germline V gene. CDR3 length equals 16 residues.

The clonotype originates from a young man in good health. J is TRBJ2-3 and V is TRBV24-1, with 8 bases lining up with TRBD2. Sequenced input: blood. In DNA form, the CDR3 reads TGTGCCACCAGTGACCCCGGGGAGCGGGAGTTTGATACGCAGTATTTT. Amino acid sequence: CATSDPGEREFDTQYF.